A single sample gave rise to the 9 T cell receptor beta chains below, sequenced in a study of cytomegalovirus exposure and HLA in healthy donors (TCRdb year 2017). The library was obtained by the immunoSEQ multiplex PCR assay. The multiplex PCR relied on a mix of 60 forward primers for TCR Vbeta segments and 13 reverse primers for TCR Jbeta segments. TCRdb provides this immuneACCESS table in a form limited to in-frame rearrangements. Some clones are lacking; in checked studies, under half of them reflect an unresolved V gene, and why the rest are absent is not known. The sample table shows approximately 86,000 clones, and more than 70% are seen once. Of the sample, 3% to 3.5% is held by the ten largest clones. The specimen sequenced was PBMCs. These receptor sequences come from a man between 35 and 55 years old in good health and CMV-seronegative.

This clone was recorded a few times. The CDR3 DNA reads as TGTGCCTGGAGAATGGGGGGGGGTGGCTACACCTTC. Its protein product is CAWRMGGGGYTF. The J gene is TRBJ1-2, the V gene TRBV30, with D tentatively TRBD1 (5 bases). The V end was cut by 3 bases, the J end by 7 bases, with 12 bases between. Germline V gene sequence: CDR1 GTSNPN, CDR2 SVGIG (reference sequence). CDR3 length: 12 residues.

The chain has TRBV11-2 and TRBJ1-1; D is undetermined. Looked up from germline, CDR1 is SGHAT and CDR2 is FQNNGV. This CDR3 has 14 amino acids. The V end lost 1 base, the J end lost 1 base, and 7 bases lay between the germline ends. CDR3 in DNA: TGTGCCAGCAGCTTAGGGCAGTGGAACACTGAAGCTTTCTTT. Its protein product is CASSLGQWNTEAFF.

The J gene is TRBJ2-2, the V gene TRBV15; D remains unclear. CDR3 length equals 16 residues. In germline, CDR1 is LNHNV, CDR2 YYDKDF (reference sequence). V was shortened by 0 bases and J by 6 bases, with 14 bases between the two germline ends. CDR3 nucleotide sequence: TGTGCCACCAGCAGAGATGTGGCTTCTGCTCCCGGGGAGCTGTTTTTT. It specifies CATSRDVASAPGELFF.

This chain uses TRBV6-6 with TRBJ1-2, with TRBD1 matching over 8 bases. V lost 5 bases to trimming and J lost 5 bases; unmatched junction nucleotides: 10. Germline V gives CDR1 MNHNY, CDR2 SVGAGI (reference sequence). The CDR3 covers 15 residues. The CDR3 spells CASSNPGQGIYGYTF. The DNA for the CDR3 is TGTGCCAGCAGTAACCCCGGACAGGGTATATATGGCTACACCTTC.

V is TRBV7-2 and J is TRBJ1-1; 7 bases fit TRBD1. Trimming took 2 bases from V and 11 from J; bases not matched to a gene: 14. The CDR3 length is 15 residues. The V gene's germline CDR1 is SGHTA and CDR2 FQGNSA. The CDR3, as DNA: TGTGCCAGCAGCTTATTTCCCCTAGGGGGCCAAGGTGCTTTCTTT. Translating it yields CASSLFPLGGQGAFF.

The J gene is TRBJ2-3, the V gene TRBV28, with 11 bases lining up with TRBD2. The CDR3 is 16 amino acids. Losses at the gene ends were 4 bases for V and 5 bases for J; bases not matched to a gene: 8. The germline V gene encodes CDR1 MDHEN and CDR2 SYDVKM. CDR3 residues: CASSSILAGVGDTQYF. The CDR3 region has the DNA TGTGCCAGCAGTTCAATACTAGCGGGGGTGGGAGATACGCAGTATTTT.

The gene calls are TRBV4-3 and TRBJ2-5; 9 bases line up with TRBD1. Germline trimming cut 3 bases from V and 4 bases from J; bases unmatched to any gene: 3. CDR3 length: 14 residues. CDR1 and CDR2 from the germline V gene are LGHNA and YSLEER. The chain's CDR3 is CASSQQTGGETQYF. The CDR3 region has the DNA TGCGCCAGCAGCCAGCAGACAGGGGGAGAGACCCAGTACTTC.

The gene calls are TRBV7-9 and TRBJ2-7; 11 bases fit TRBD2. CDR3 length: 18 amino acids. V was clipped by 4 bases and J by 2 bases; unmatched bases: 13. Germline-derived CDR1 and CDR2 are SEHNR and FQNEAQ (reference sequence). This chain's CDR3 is CASSSPSLAGGNAYEQYF. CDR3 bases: TGTGCCAGCAGCTCCCCCTCCCTAGCGGGGGGAAATGCCTACGAGCAGTACTTC.

This CDR3 is CASSLDIAGGGEQFF. The CDR3 nucleotides read TGTGCCAGCAGCCTGGACATAGCGGGGGGCGGTGAGCAGTTCTTC. The chain is built from TRBV4-2 and TRBJ2-1, with 10 positions matching TRBD2. The junction had 9 bases not matched to a gene; V was cut back by 4 bases and J by 9 bases. The germline V gene encodes CDR1 LGHNA and CDR2 YNFKEQ. This CDR3 is 15 amino acids long.